The rows below give T cell receptor beta chains drawn from one sample of a study of blood T cell repertoires in COVID-19. Clones were read by immunoSEQ multiplex PCR, and TCRdb kept only the in-frame ones, dropping some. The table has 180,000 or so clones, 89% seen once. Sample: peripheral blood. These receptors originate from a middle-aged man with acute or convalescent COVID-19. Each CDR3 is given with its conserved first and last residue. D genes are given only for firm matches. Only part of the rows carry a size: once, few, many, or a class if the clone is expanded.

D gene: NA; clone size: NA; J gene: TRBJ1-2; V gene: TRBV27; CDR3 DNA: TGTGCCAGCAGTTTATCCGGGGTGAACTATGGCTACACCTTC; CDR3 protein: CASSLSGVNYGYTF
D gene: NA; clone size: few; J gene: TRBJ1-4; V gene: TRBV28; CDR3 DNA: TGTGCCAGCAGTTTCGGCGGCAGGGGCAATGAAAAACTGTTTTTT; CDR3 protein: CASSFGGRGNEKLFF
D gene: NA; clone size: NA; J gene: TRBJ2-7; V gene: TRBV6-2/TRBV6-3; CDR3 DNA: TGTGCCAGCAGCTCGGAGGGGACGGACCGCCGAACGGTGCAGTACTTC; CDR3 protein: CASSSEGTDRRTVQYF
D gene: TRBD2; clone size: NA; J gene: TRBJ2-1; V gene: TRBV9; CDR3 DNA: TGTGCCAGCAGCGGGGGGACTAGCTTTACTGAGCAGTTCTTC; CDR3 protein: CASSGGTSFTEQFF
D gene: TRBD1; clone size: once; J gene: TRBJ1-2; V gene: TRBV7-8; CDR3 DNA: TGTGCCAGCAGCTCCGACAGGGAACCGCAAGCCTATGGCTACACCTTC; CDR3 protein: CASSSDREPQAYGYTF
D gene: TRBD1; clone size: NA; J gene: TRBJ2-2; V gene: TRBV2; CDR3 DNA: TGTGCCAGCGGACAGGGGAACACCGGGGAGCTGTTTTTT; CDR3 protein: CASGQGNTGELFF
D gene: TRBD1; clone size: NA; J gene: TRBJ1-6; V gene: TRBV5-4; CDR3 DNA: TGTGCCAGCAGCTCGCCTACAGGGGGCGCTTCCCCCCCCCTCCACTTT; CDR3 protein: CASSSPTGGASPPLHF
D gene: TRBD2; clone size: NA; J gene: TRBJ2-1; V gene: TRBV24-1; CDR3 DNA: TGTGCCACCAGTGATTTAGCGGCGGGGGGGCCCCTCAATGAGCAGTTCTTC; CDR3 protein: CATSDLAAGGPLNEQFF
D gene: TRBD1; clone size: NA; J gene: TRBJ1-5; V gene: TRBV27; CDR3 DNA: TGTGCCAGCAGTTCCCAGGGGGTTCAGCCCCAGCATTTT; CDR3 protein: CASSSQGVQPQHF
D gene: NA; clone size: NA; J gene: TRBJ2-7; V gene: TRBV19; CDR3 DNA: TGTGCCAGTAGACCCAATGGCGGTCATCCCCCCCTCGAGCAGTACTTC; CDR3 protein: CASRPNGGHPPLEQYF
D gene: TRBD1; clone size: NA; J gene: TRBJ1-2; V gene: TRBV28; CDR3 DNA: TGTGCCAGCAGTGTGACAGGGACTTATGGCTACACCTTC; CDR3 protein: CASSVTGTYGYTF
D gene: NA; clone size: NA; J gene: TRBJ1-3; V gene: TRBV27; CDR3 DNA: TGTGCCAGCAGTTTATCGGGGGGCTCTGGAAACACCATATATTTT; CDR3 protein: CASSLSGGSGNTIYF
D gene: NA; clone size: NA; J gene: TRBJ2-2; V gene: TRBV5-1; CDR3 DNA: TGCGCCAGCAGCTTGGGGGACACGAACACCGGGGAGCTGTTTTTT; CDR3 protein: CASSLGDTNTGELFF
D gene: NA; clone size: NA; J gene: TRBJ2-1; V gene: TRBV3-1/TRBV3-2; CDR3 DNA: TGTGCCAGCAGCCAAGAAGTCGTCCTAGCTCTATCCTACAATGAGCAGTTCTTC; CDR3 protein: CASSQEVVLALSYNEQFF
D gene: NA; clone size: NA; J gene: TRBJ1-1; V gene: TRBV7-9; CDR3 DNA: TGTGCCAGCAGCATCAACAGGGCGGTTGAAGCTTTCTTT; CDR3 protein: CASSINRAVEAFF
D gene: NA; clone size: NA; J gene: TRBJ1-2; V gene: TRBV20-1; CDR3 DNA: TGCAGTGCTAGTTGGTTGCAGGGCTACACCTTC; CDR3 protein: CSASWLQGYTF